This passage covers 6 T cell receptor beta chains from one sample sequenced in a study of breast tumors, draining lymph nodes, adjacent tissues. TCRdb processed the multiplex PCR reads anew with MiXCR; each CDR3 protein has one entry. The sample carries about 35,000 distinct CDR3 sequences, about 36% recorded once. Sequencing was done on a sample of breast tumor tissue. Every receptor here comes from a female donor with breast cancer. Some clones in this sample may be carry-over from other donors' samples.

This sequence joins TRBV4-3 and TRBJ2-1; D perhaps matches TRBD1 (6 bases). Germline CDR1 LGHNA, CDR2 YSLEER. V lost 4 bases and J lost 7, with 14 bases in between. This CDR3 comprises 14 residues. The CDR3 region is CASSRDTRANEQFF. CDR3 bases: TGCGCCAGCAGCCGGGACACTAGAGCAAATGAGCAGTTCTTC.

This clonotype was found many times. The CDR3 DNA reads as TGTGCCAGCAGTTTCCGAACCGCGGGCGAGCAGTACTTC. This codes for CASSFRTAGEQYF. The rearrangement joins TRBV6-5 to TRBJ2-7, with D possibly matching TRBD2 (5 bases). The CDR3 extends over 13 amino acids. The V end was cut by 4 bases, the J end by 6 bases, with 13 bases between. Germline CDR1 and CDR2: MNHEY and SVGAGI.

The V call is TRBV19, the J call TRBJ2-3; unclear D gene. Trimming shortened V by 2 bases and J by 0 bases, and 9 bases separated the two germline ends. CDR1 is LNHDA and CDR2 is SQIVND in the germline V gene (reference sequence). This CDR3 is built from 15 residues. In DNA form, the CDR3 reads TGTGCCAGTAGTATATTAAAAGCTAGCACAGATACGCAGTATTTT. This sequence encodes CASSILKASTDTQYF.

By frequency in the sample, this clonotype is medium-sized. The chain carries TRBV20-1 and TRBJ2-7, with 7 bases aligning to TRBD2. The CDR3 contains 12 residues. The germline V gene encodes CDR1 DFQATT and CDR2 SNEGSKA (reference sequence). Germline trimming cut 5 bases from V and 4 bases from J; bases unmatched to any gene: 5. This CDR3 is CSAQGGSYEQYF. CDR3 bases: TGCAGTGCTCAGGGAGGGTCGTACGAGCAGTACTTC.

This clonotype has at least ten counts. The rearrangement joins TRBV19 to TRBJ1-6; 9 bases line up with TRBD1. CDR3 length equals 14 residues. The germline gives CDR1 LNHDA, CDR2 SQIVND (reference sequence). V lost 6 bases, J lost 8 bases, and 5 bases stayed unmatched. As DNA, the CDR3 is TGTGCCAGTAGCCGACAGGGGGGGGATTCACCCCTCCACTTT. This sequence encodes CASSRQGGDSPLHF. Full variable domain (rest looked up from reference TRBV19 and TRBJ1-6): DGGITQSPKYLFRKEGQNVTLSCEQNLNHDAMYWYRQDPGQGLRLIYYSQIVNDFQKGDIAEGYSVSREKKESFPLTVTSAQKNPTAFYLCASSRQGGDSPLHFGNGTRLTVT.

This clonotype has at least ten counts. The V call is TRBV19, the J call TRBJ2-7; 7 bases are shared with TRBD1. CDR1 and CDR2 (germline): LNHDA, SQIVND (reference sequence). V lost 1 base and J lost 2; bases outside the gene matches: 2. The CDR3 loop spans 14 amino acids. CDR3: CASSIADRAYEQYF. The CDR3 coding sequence is TGTGCCAGTAGTATAGCCGACAGGGCCTACGAGCAGTACTTC.